This TCR beta chain is from a study of beta chain features in type 1 diabetes (dated by TCRdb to 2017 to 2018). About the study as a whole: Mean age, gender distribution, total cell number and subset yield were not different between patients and healthy donors. A total of some 100,000,000 sorted cells were examined across all samples, and the number of cells per subset was strongly correlated with RNA yield. The study compared the TCRB repertoires of sorted circulating CD4+ T cell subsets in recently diagnosed type 1 diabetes patients with those in matched healthy donors. Regulatory and stem cell-like memory subsets were obtained from only 8 patients and about eight healthy donors, while naive and central memory subsets were obtained from all 30 or so donors. General conclusions and limits of the study: Because cDNA rather than genomic DNA was sequenced, highly expressing activated cells could have been over-represented, although no difference in activation and CD3 levels was found between groups. PCR might favor shorter templates, but patient and control samples were amplified and corrected together, so any skew would affect both groups equally. Naive, central memory and regulatory TCRB repertoires appeared more similar among patients than among healthy donors. HLA sub-analyses involved small numbers of individuals, so any influence of HLA type on TCRB rearrangement remained unresolved. In all four CD4+ subsets, TCRB CDR3 length was moderately but significantly shorter in type 1 diabetes patients. At VDJ recombination sites, patients with type 1 diabetes made fewer insertions and deleted more nucleotides, a pattern implying thymic rearrangement abnormalities.

A single peripheral blood draw of about 116 mL on average was collected from each donor into heparinised tubes. A BD FACSAria II and a panel including CD45RO, CCR7, CD25, CD127, CD95 and CD27 were used to sort naive, central memory, regulatory and stem cell-like memory CD4+ T cells. Purity was above 95% for every sorted population. PBMCs were isolated right away by Lymphoprep density gradient centrifugation and were stained directly, without culture. To minimize batch effects, samples were stained and sorted in pairs, one healthy donor with one patient per experiment. The CDR3 contains 14 residues, cysteine and phenylalanine counted. The sequence is cut down to CDR3 DNA, 42 bases in frame from base 1. CDR1 and CDR2, per the germline V gene, are KGHSH and LQKENI. V is reduced by 7 bases and J by 1 base, leaving a spacing of 13 bases between them. The entire isolated RNA was reverse transcribed using the High Capacity cDNA Reverse Transcription Kit, and thus expressed TCRB transcripts were sequenced. Deep immunoSEQ sequencing was applied to naive, central memory and regulatory T cell samples, giving an average of approximately 4 million total reads per sample. Sorted cells were lysed in RLT buffer, and RNA was extracted using DNase-treated RNeasy Micro or Mini kits according to cell number. Each cell subset was processed separately to prevent cross-contamination, with patient and healthy donor samples processed together. TCRB sequences were amplified from cDNA with the immunoSEQ multiplex PCR, producing 87-bp fragments spanning the CDR3 region. Sequencing of the amplicons was done on the Illumina HiSeq platform. The original methods were these. Synthetic template baselines were used to correct PCR bias computationally, reads within Hamming distance 2 were collapsed together, and singletons that could not be merged were discarded. Reads were aligned to IMGT to assign V, D and J genes, CDR3 length, and insertions or deletions at six rearrangement sites. Within each subset, clonotype counts were normalized to sorted cell number, after which true diversity and Gini coefficients were computed with the tcR R package. Repertoire sharing was quantified using the overlap coefficient calculated on TCRB nucleotide sequences. What TCRdb holds here is the immuneACCESS table cut down to in-frame rearrangements. Part of the clones is not present; checked against another copy, under half of the missing clones reflect an unresolved V gene, and the others are unexplained. V and J calls and clone size are given by that table; D and trimming were obtained from the DNA. A total of more than 95,000 clones appear in this sample, roughly 17% of them only once. Around 2.5% of the sample is held by the ten biggest clonotypes.

As to this clone: Its antigen remains unidentified. One base away there is no much larger clone; base qualities are not given.

Sequencing was performed on central memory CD4+ T cells from blood. The chain was built from TRBV18 and TRBJ1-1; TRBD1 could be the D gene, as 6 bases match. This sequence was found in a man aged 18 to 29 with type 1 diabetes. CDR3 reads: CASWLTGTNTEAFF. The bases are TGTGCCAGCTGGCTAACAGGGACGAACACTGAAGCTTTCTTT.